This T cell receptor (beta chain) stems from a study of T cell responses to AZD1222 COVID-19 vaccine. Study-level findings and limits: White British ancestry dominated among donors, who included more females, and clonal diversity was possibly underestimated. Close to half of all spike-specific TCRs reportedly target regions of the variants that are unmutated.

The CDR3 has 15 amino acids. Trimming took 4 bases from V and 5 from J; bases not matched to a gene: 4. Per the germline V gene, CDR1 is SGHRS and CDR2 is YFSETQ. Points on this clone: Its antigen is unidentified.

Clones were sequenced by immunoSEQ multiplex PCR, and TCRdb holds only the in-frame ones, with some missing. Among 150,000 to 200,000 clones listed, more than 70% were seen once. The sample in question was peripheral blood, obtained 28 days after the second AZD1222 dose. This receptor was obtained from an adult who received the AZD1222 COVID-19 vaccine. The rearrangement uses TRBV5-1 and TRBJ2-1, with 12 bases matching TRBD2. CDR3 in DNA: TGCGCCAGCAGCCCGGGGACTAGCGGGCACAATGAGCAGTTCTTC. The encoded protein is CASSPGTSGHNEQFF.